This paragraph covers one T cell receptor (beta chain) sequence. This clone was counted only a few times. There is no known antigen for this receptor. The sample holds no much larger clone one base away, and base qualities are not on file. Each donor gave one peripheral blood draw, averaging roughly 120 mL, which was collected into heparinised tubes. Using a panel that included CD45RO, CCR7, CD25, CD127, CD95 and CD27, naive, central memory, regulatory and stem cell-like memory CD4+ T cells were sorted on a BD FACSAria II. A purity above 98% was achieved for all sorted populations. PBMCs were separated immediately by Lymphoprep density gradient centrifugation and were stained directly, without being cultured. So that batch effects would be minimized, each experiment stained and sorted samples in pairs, pairing one healthy donor with one patient. The entire amount of isolated RNA was reverse transcribed using the High Capacity cDNA Reverse Transcription Kit, so the sequenced TCRB transcripts were expressed ones. Naive, central memory and regulatory T cell samples underwent deep immunoSEQ sequencing, averaging about 3.5 million total reads per sample. After sorted cells were lysed in RLT buffer, RNA was extracted with DNase-treated RNeasy Micro or Mini kits, with the choice depending on cell number. To prevent cross-contamination, every cell subset was processed on its own, while patient and healthy donor samples were processed together. The immunoSEQ multiplex PCR was used to amplify TCRB sequences from cDNA, generating 87-bp fragments that spanned the CDR3 region. Sequencing of the amplicons was performed on the Illumina HiSeq platform. Under the source paper's analysis protocol: Synthetic template baselines were used to correct PCR bias computationally, reads within Hamming distance 2 were collapsed, and singletons that could not be merged were discarded. Reads were aligned to IMGT to assign V, D and J genes, CDR3 length, and insertions or deletions at six rearrangement sites. Within each subset, clonotype counts were normalized to sorted cell number, and only after that were true diversity and Gini coefficients computed with the tcR R package. The overlap coefficient, calculated on TCRB nucleotide sequences, was used to measure repertoire sharing. Out-of-frame TCRB sequences from naive cells were analyzed as a proxy for the pre-selection repertoire. In its TCRdb copy, this immuneACCESS table keeps in-frame sequences only and misses some clones. Where compared with another copy, unresolved V genes explain less than half of these, and the others have no known cause. Clone size and the V and J calls come from that table; the DNA yielded D and trimming. The sample profile shows a few hundred thousand clones; around 13% of them were found once. The ten most abundant clones make up under 0.04% of the sample.

Trimming takes 2 bases from V and 4 bases from J, and the germline ends sit 12 bases apart. The CDR3 spans 14 residues, from the cysteine through the phenylalanine. The DNA shown is the 42-base CDR3, in frame from base 1. Taken from the germline V gene, the CDR1 and CDR2 loops are SGDLS and YYNGEE. The data derive from a study of beta chain features in type 1 diabetes (dated by TCRdb to the late 2010s). Notes on the research overall: Patients and healthy donors did not differ in mean age, gender distribution, total cell number or subset yield. A total of about 100 million sorted cells were examined across all samples, and RNA yield correlated strongly with the number of cells per subset. In the study, recently diagnosed type 1 diabetes patients and matched healthy donors were compared on the TCRB repertoires of their sorted circulating CD4+ T cell subsets. Regulatory and stem cell-like memory subsets were isolated from only 8 patients and 8 healthy donors, whereas naive and central memory subsets came from all 30 or so donors. General study outcomes and caveats: Because cDNA was sequenced instead of genomic DNA, activated cells with high expression could be over-represented, although the groups did not differ in activation or CD3 levels. Naive, central memory and regulatory TCRB repertoires appeared to be more similar among patients than among healthy donors. Type 1 diabetes patients showed a moderate but significant shortening of TCRB CDR3 length in all four CD4+ subsets. Shorter templates might be favored by PCR, yet because patient and control samples were amplified and corrected together, any such skew would affect both groups equally. Because small numbers of individuals were included in the HLA sub-analyses, any influence of HLA type on TCRB rearrangement was left unresolved. Patients with type 1 diabetes made fewer insertions and deleted more nucleotides at VDJ recombination sites, implying thymic rearrangement abnormalities.

The specimen sequenced was naive CD4+ T cells from blood. The cell subset or site label for this specimen denotes: true naive CD4+ T cells. Recombination joined TRBV9 with TRBJ2-5, with the D gene too uncertain to name. This receptor was taken from a man aged 30 to 39 in good health. The base sequence is TGTGCCAGCAGCGTGGAAGGGAACGGAGAGACCCAGTACTTC. Its protein product is CASSVEGNGETQYF.